This T cell receptor beta chain is from a study of T-cell reconstitution after alpha-beta-depleted transplantation in children. Deletions cut 5 bases from V and 5 bases from J, with 7 bases between. The CDR3 sequence is 13 residues long. Per germline, CDR1 MNHEY and CDR2 SVGAGI. This clonotype was found many times. TCRbeta library construction was performed incorporating unique molecular identifiers. TCRdb reanalysed the PCR reads using MiXCR and keeps one entry per CDR3 protein. The table shows 400,000 to 500,000 distinct CDR3 sequences, with roughly a tenth occurring only once. The TCR sequence derives from a human donor who donated a stem cell graft to a child with acute myeloid leukemia. The sample was PBMCs from the stem cell graft donor, taken from the stem cell graft. V usage is TRBV6-5 and J usage is TRBJ1-6; D is undetermined. The CDR3, as DNA: TGTGCCAGCAGTACGGGGAATAATTCACCCCTCCACTTT. Amino acid sequence: CASSTGNNSPLHF.